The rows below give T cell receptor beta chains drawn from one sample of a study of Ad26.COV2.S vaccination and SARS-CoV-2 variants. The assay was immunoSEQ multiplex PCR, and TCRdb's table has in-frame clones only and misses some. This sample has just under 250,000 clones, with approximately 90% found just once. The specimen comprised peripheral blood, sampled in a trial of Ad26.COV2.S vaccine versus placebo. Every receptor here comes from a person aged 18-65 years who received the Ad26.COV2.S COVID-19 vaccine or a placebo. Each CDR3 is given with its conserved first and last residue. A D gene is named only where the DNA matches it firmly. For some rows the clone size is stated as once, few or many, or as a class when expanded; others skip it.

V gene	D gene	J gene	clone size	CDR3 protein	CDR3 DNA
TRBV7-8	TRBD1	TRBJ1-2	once	CASSLVLGQGARRGYTF	TGTGCCAGCAGCTTAGTTCTCGGACAGGGGGCAAGAAGGGGCTACACCTTC
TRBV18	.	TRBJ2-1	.	CASSRRGQDNEQFF	TGTGCCAGCTCACGGAGGGGGCAAGACAATGAGCAGTTCTTC
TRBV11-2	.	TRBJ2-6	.	CASSLVLSGANVLTF	TGTGCCAGCAGCTTAGTCCTTTCTGGGGCCAACGTCCTGACTTTC
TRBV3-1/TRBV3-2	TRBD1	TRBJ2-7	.	CASSHTRGQGVNF	TGTGCCAGCAGCCATACACGGGGACAGGGGGTAAACTTC
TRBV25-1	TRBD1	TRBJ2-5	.	CASRRNRGYGETQYF	TGTGCCAGCAGACGAAACAGGGGGTACGGAGAGACCCAGTACTTC
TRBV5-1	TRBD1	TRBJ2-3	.	CASSPGQGTDTQYF	TGCGCCAGCAGCCCGGGACAGGGTACAGATACGCAGTATTTT
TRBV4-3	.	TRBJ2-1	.	CASSQEWARGNEQFF	TGCGCCAGCAGCCAAGAGTGGGCCAGGGGCAATGAGCAGTTCTTC
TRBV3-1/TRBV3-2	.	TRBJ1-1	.	CAAGFGGLNTEAFF	TGTGCCGCGGGGTTTGGGGGGCTGAACACTGAAGCTTTCTTT
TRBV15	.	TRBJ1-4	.	CATSRVAAYEKLFF	TGTGCCACCAGCAGAGTGGCAGCCTATGAAAAACTGTTTTTT
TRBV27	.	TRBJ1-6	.	CASNRLGSGPLHF	TGTGCCAGCAATCGGCTGGGGTCGGGGCCCCTCCACTTT
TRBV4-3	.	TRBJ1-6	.	CASSQSRAPNSPLHF	TGCGCCAGCAGCCAGTCCAGGGCGCCCAATTCACCCCTCCACTTT
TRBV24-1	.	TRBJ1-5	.	CATSQGSQPQHF	TGTGCCACCAGCCAGGGCAGTCAGCCCCAGCATTTT
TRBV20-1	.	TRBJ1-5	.	CSASRWGGQAGQPQHF	TGCAGTGCTAGTCGTTGGGGGGGGCAGGCTGGTCAGCCCCAGCATTTT
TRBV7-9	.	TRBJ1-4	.	CASTSTNEKLFF	TGTGCCAGCACCAGTACTAATGAAAAACTGTTTTTT
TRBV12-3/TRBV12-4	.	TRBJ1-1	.	CASSLVAGQAFF	TGTGCCAGCAGTTTAGTCGCAGGGCAAGCTTTCTTT
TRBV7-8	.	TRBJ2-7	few	CASSLADVTYEQYF	TGTGCCAGCAGCTTAGCGGACGTGACCTACGAGCAGTACTTC
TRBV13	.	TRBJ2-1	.	CASSALIGGIYNEQFF	TGTGCCAGCAGCGCCCTAATTGGCGGGATCTACAATGAGCAGTTCTTC
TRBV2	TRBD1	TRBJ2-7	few	CASSRDRGPEQYF	TGTGCCAGCAGCCGGGACAGGGGTCCCGAGCAGTACTTC
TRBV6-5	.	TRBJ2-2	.	CASSQSTAGELFF	TGTGCCAGCAGCCAGAGTACTGCCGGGGAGCTGTTTTTT
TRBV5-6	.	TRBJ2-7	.	CASSLAAGNYEQYF	TGTGCCAGCAGCTTGGCCGCGGGGAACTACGAGCAGTACTTC
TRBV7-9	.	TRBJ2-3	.	CASSLFPRRGSVTADTQYF	TGTGCCAGCAGCTTATTTCCTAGGAGAGGGTCGGTTACGGCAGATACGCAGTATTTT
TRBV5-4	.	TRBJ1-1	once	CASSPEGVRVNTEAFF	TGTGCCAGCAGCCCGGAGGGGGTACGAGTGAACACTGAAGCTTTCTTT
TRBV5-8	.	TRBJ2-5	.	CASSTGRAGWTEETQYF	TGTGCCAGCAGCACCGGAAGAGCGGGCTGGACCGAAGAGACCCAGTACTTC
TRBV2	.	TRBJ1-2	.	CASRPRAGYYGYTF	TGTGCCAGCAGGCCAAGGGCAGGGTATTATGGCTACACCTTC
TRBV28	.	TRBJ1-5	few	CASRRVESNQPQHF	TGTGCCAGCAGGCGGGTGGAGAGCAATCAGCCCCAGCATTTT
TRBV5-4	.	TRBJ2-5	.	CASSFPDSQETQYF	TGTGCCAGCAGCTTCCCGGACAGTCAAGAGACCCAGTACTTC
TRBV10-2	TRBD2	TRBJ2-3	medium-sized	CASSWKRDTDTQYF	TGCGCCAGCAGTTGGAAGCGGGACACAGATACGCAGTATTTT
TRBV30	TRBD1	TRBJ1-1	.	CAWNPKGADTAFF	TGTGCCTGGAACCCTAAGGGGGCAGACACAGCTTTCTTT
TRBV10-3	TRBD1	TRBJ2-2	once	CAMRTGQAGSTGELFF	TGTGCCATGAGGACGGGACAGGCAGGGTCCACCGGGGAGCTGTTTTTT
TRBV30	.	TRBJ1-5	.	CAWSANRGIQPQHF	TGTGCCTGGAGTGCAAACAGAGGTATTCAGCCCCAGCATTTT
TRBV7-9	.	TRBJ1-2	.	CASSDDGGMNYGYTF	TGTGCCAGCAGCGACGACGGGGGAATGAACTATGGCTACACCTTC
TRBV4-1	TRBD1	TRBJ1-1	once	CASSQGDRATEAFF	TGCGCCAGCAGCCAGGGGGACAGGGCCACTGAAGCTTTCTTT
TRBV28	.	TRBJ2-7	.	CASTNQNYEQYF	TGTGCCAGCACGAATCAGAACTACGAGCAGTACTTC
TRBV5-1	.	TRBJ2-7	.	CASSLDGTVSYEQYF	TGCGCCAGCAGCTTAGATGGGACCGTTTCATACGAGCAGTACTTC
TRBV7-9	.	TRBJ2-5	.	CASSLVNRQETQYF	TGTGCCAGCAGCTTAGTAAACAGACAAGAGACCCAGTACTTC
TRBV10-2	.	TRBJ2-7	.	CASSSTYEQYF	TGCGCCAGCAGTTCCACCTACGAGCAGTACTTC
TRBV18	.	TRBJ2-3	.	CASSRTATSADTQYF	TGTGCCAGCTCAAGAACAGCGACCTCGGCAGATACGCAGTATTTT
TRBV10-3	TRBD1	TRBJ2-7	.	CAISAVDRAYEQYF	TGTGCCATCAGTGCGGTAGACAGGGCCTACGAGCAGTACTTC